Sequencing of this TCR beta chain was carried out in a study of patients and donors after allogeneic stem cell transplantation. A single record per CDR3 protein comes from TCRdb applying MiXCR to the RT-PCR reads. The repertoire holds 1,800 or so distinct CDR3 sequences, approximately 15% seen once, with about an eighth in the top ten. Germline lookup yields CDR1 SGHAT and CDR2 FQDESV (reference sequence). This CDR3 has 14 residues. The ends were cut back, 3 bases at V and 0 bases at J, with 7 bases in the middle. The sequence derives from a human donor who was either an allogeneic HSCT recipient or a stem cell or donor lymphocyte infusion donor (not recorded which). It is not recorded whose cells these are; they may come from a transplant donor. The sequenced sample was blood, either unsorted or a sorted T cell fraction (not recorded which). The rearrangement uses TRBV11-1 and TRBJ2-3; D remains unclear. CDR3 region: CASSFAVSTDTQYF. The CDR3 DNA sequence: TGTGCCAGCAGCTTCGCGGTGAGCACAGATACGCAGTATTTT.